These T cell receptor beta chains were read from a single sample in a study of cytomegalovirus exposure and HLA in healthy donors. TCRdb keeps only in-frame clones here, not all; method: immunoSEQ multiplex PCR. Here the sample spans about 150,000 clones, 70% to 85% being singletons. Sequencing input: PBMCs. All receptors come from a man aged 25 to 40 in good health and CMV-seropositive. CDR3s include the opening cysteine and the closing phenylalanine or tryptophan. Each record gives: D gene, V gene, clone size, J gene, CDR3 length, CDR3 DNA, CDR3 protein. A D gene is named only where the DNA matches it firmly. Rows may omit the clone size; those that give it use once, few, many or a size class.

D gene: TRBD2
V gene: TRBV7-9
clone size: .
J gene: TRBJ2-1
CDR3 length: 18
CDR3 DNA: TGTGCCAGCAGCTTATTGGGTTACTTGACTAGCGGGGACAATGAGCAGTTCTTC
CDR3 protein: CASSLLGYLTSGDNEQFF

D gene: .
V gene: TRBV19
clone size: .
J gene: TRBJ1-2
CDR3 length: 15
CDR3 DNA: TGTGCCAGTAGTATAACCCTCCAAAGCGGCTATGGCTACACCTTC
CDR3 protein: CASSITLQSGYGYTF

D gene: TRBD2
V gene: TRBV19
clone size: .
J gene: TRBJ2-7
CDR3 length: 15
CDR3 DNA: TGTGCCAGTACCCCGGGACTAGCGGGCCCCTACGAGCAGTACTTC
CDR3 protein: CASTPGLAGPYEQYF

D gene: .
V gene: TRBV7-2
clone size: few
J gene: TRBJ2-1
CDR3 length: 13
CDR3 DNA: TGTGCCAGCAGCCCATTCCCCTACAATGAGCAGTTCTTC
CDR3 protein: CASSPFPYNEQFF

D gene: .
V gene: TRBV27
clone size: .
J gene: TRBJ1-2
CDR3 length: 15
CDR3 DNA: TGTGCCAGCAACCCGGCGGGTATTCCTAACTATGGCTACACCTTC
CDR3 protein: CASNPAGIPNYGYTF

D gene: TRBD2
V gene: TRBV5-1
clone size: once
J gene: TRBJ2-1
CDR3 length: 18
CDR3 DNA: TGCGCCAGCTTTCCGGGACTAGCGGGTCAGAGCTCCTACAATGAGCAGTTCTTC
CDR3 protein: CASFPGLAGQSSYNEQFF

D gene: TRBD2
V gene: TRBV11-2
clone size: .
J gene: TRBJ2-3
CDR3 length: 15
CDR3 DNA: TGTGCCAGCAGCTTACGGGAGGGAAGTATAGATACGCAGTATTTT
CDR3 protein: CASSLREGSIDTQYF

D gene: TRBD2
V gene: TRBV18
clone size: .
J gene: TRBJ2-1
CDR3 length: 15
CDR3 DNA: TGTGCCAGCTCACCGCTAGCGGGAGCCGACAATGAGCAGTTCTTC
CDR3 protein: CASSPLAGADNEQFF

D gene: .
V gene: TRBV18
clone size: .
J gene: TRBJ2-7
CDR3 length: 13
CDR3 DNA: TGTGCCAGCTCACAAAACGGTGGACTGGAGCAGTACTTC
CDR3 protein: CASSQNGGLEQYF

D gene: TRBD2
V gene: TRBV11-2
clone size: .
J gene: TRBJ2-7
CDR3 length: 17
CDR3 DNA: TGTGCCAGCAGCCCTGGGACTAGCGGGGGGGCTAGGTACGAGCAGTACTTC
CDR3 protein: CASSPGTSGGARYEQYF

D gene: TRBD1
V gene: TRBV13
clone size: .
J gene: TRBJ1-1
CDR3 length: 15
CDR3 DNA: TGTGCCAGCAGCTTATCCCCGACAGGGGGCCCTGAAGCTTTCTTT
CDR3 protein: CASSLSPTGGPEAFF

D gene: TRBD2
V gene: TRBV5-4
clone size: .
J gene: TRBJ2-7
CDR3 length: 15
CDR3 DNA: TGTGCCAGCAGCTTGGGCACTAGCGGGCGCTACGAGCAGTACTTC
CDR3 protein: CASSLGTSGRYEQYF

D gene: TRBD1
V gene: TRBV2
clone size: .
J gene: TRBJ2-7
CDR3 length: 13
CDR3 DNA: TGTGCCAGCTATCAGGACAGGGGTGACGAGCAGTACTTC
CDR3 protein: CASYQDRGDEQYF

D gene: TRBD1
V gene: TRBV5-1
clone size: .
J gene: TRBJ2-7
CDR3 length: 15
CDR3 DNA: TGCGCCAGCAGCCTGACCGGGACAGGCTCCTACGAGCAGTACTTC
CDR3 protein: CASSLTGTGSYEQYF

D gene: .
V gene: TRBV5-6
clone size: .
J gene: TRBJ1-3
CDR3 length: 15
CDR3 DNA: TGTGCCAGCAGCCCGCAGGGAGGGGCTGGAAACACCATATATTTT
CDR3 protein: CASSPQGGAGNTIYF

D gene: TRBD1
V gene: TRBV7-6
clone size: .
J gene: TRBJ1-4
CDR3 length: 17
CDR3 DNA: TGTGCCAGCAGCTGGGGACAGGGGCTCCACCAGAATGAAAAACTGTTTTTT
CDR3 protein: CASSWGQGLHQNEKLFF

D gene: .
V gene: TRBV2
clone size: .
J gene: TRBJ1-1
CDR3 length: 13
CDR3 DNA: TGTGCCAGCACCGAGGCGGGGGCGGCCGAAGCTTTCTTT
CDR3 protein: CASTEAGAAEAFF

D gene: TRBD1
V gene: TRBV5-4
clone size: .
J gene: TRBJ1-4
CDR3 length: 13
CDR3 DNA: TGTGCCAGCGCGACAGGGGTCGATGAAAAACTGTTTTTT
CDR3 protein: CASATGVDEKLFF

D gene: .
V gene: TRBV19
clone size: once
J gene: TRBJ2-1
CDR3 length: 13
CDR3 DNA: TGTGCCACCGCCCACGGTAACTACAATGAGCAGTTCTTC
CDR3 protein: CATAHGNYNEQFF

D gene: .
V gene: TRBV7-3
clone size: .
J gene: TRBJ1-2
CDR3 length: 14
CDR3 DNA: TGTGCCAGCAGCTTAACAGGACAGCTCTATGGCTACACCTTC
CDR3 protein: CASSLTGQLYGYTF

D gene: .
V gene: TRBV13
clone size: .
J gene: TRBJ1-2
CDR3 length: 15
CDR3 DNA: TGTGCCAGCAGCACACGGACAGTTTCCCCGGATGGCTACACCTTC
CDR3 protein: CASSTRTVSPDGYTF

D gene: .
V gene: TRBV5-1
clone size: .
J gene: TRBJ2-1
CDR3 length: 13
CDR3 DNA: TGCGCCAGCAGCTTGGTGGGGCTAAGCGAGCAGTTCTTC
CDR3 protein: CASSLVGLSEQFF

D gene: .
V gene: TRBV6-5
clone size: .
J gene: TRBJ2-7
CDR3 length: 13
CDR3 DNA: TGTGCCAGCAGTTACAGGAGCCCCTACGAGCAGTACTTC
CDR3 protein: CASSYRSPYEQYF

D gene: TRBD1
V gene: TRBV7-9
clone size: .
J gene: TRBJ2-2
CDR3 length: 14
CDR3 DNA: TGTGCCAGCAGCCCCGGGACAGGGGCCGGGGAGCTGTTTTTT
CDR3 protein: CASSPGTGAGELFF

D gene: .
V gene: TRBV5-6
clone size: .
J gene: TRBJ2-4
CDR3 length: 17
CDR3 DNA: TGTGCCAGCAGCCATCAGGGGGCAGGGACTACCCGGTACATTCAGTACTTC
CDR3 protein: CASSHQGAGTTRYIQYF

D gene: .
V gene: TRBV5-1
clone size: .
J gene: TRBJ2-3
CDR3 length: 13
CDR3 DNA: TGCGCCAGCAGCCCCCTTAGCACAGATACGCAGTATTTT
CDR3 protein: CASSPLSTDTQYF

D gene: .
V gene: TRBV2
clone size: .
J gene: TRBJ2-1
CDR3 length: 15
CDR3 DNA: TGTGCCAGCAGTGAATATAGCGGAGACTACAATGAGCAGTTCTTC
CDR3 protein: CASSEYSGDYNEQFF

D gene: TRBD1
V gene: TRBV6-1
clone size: .
J gene: TRBJ1-3
CDR3 length: 15
CDR3 DNA: TGTGCCAGCAGTCCCTTTAGACAGGGACGAAACACCATATATTTT
CDR3 protein: CASSPFRQGRNTIYF

D gene: TRBD1
V gene: TRBV19
clone size: .
J gene: TRBJ1-4
CDR3 length: 14
CDR3 DNA: TGTGCCAGTAGTGCGGGACAGTGGATTGAAAAACTGTTTTTT
CDR3 protein: CASSAGQWIEKLFF

D gene: TRBD1
V gene: TRBV7-2
clone size: few
J gene: TRBJ1-2
CDR3 length: 14
CDR3 DNA: TGTGCCAGCAGCTTCGGACAGGGCAACTATGGCTACACCTTC
CDR3 protein: CASSFGQGNYGYTF

D gene: .
V gene: TRBV2
clone size: .
J gene: TRBJ1-3
CDR3 length: 14
CDR3 DNA: TGTGCCAGCAGTGAAGGAGGGTCAGGAAACACCATATATTTT
CDR3 protein: CASSEGGSGNTIYF